Listed here is a single T cell receptor beta chain. The antigen is undetermined. This specimen comes from a study of T cell responses to AZD1222 COVID-19 vaccine. Study observations and caveats: The donor group comprised mostly white British people and more females; the analysis possibly underestimated clonal diversity.

V lost 0 bases to trimming and J lost 2 bases, with 2 bases between them. CDR3 length: 13 amino acids. Germline assignment: CDR1 KGHSH and CDR2 LQKENI. Sequenced by immunoSEQ multiplex PCR; TCRdb stores in-frame clones only, minus some. Of over 150,000 clones in the sample, over 85% were seen once. The chain joins TRBV18 to TRBJ1-3; D is ambiguous. This clonotype was obtained from an adult who received the AZD1222 COVID-19 vaccine. The sample was peripheral blood, taken 28 days after the second AZD1222 dose. The CDR3 DNA reads TGTGCCAGCTCACCACCGGCTGGAAACACCATATATTTT. Residues: CASSPPAGNTIYF.